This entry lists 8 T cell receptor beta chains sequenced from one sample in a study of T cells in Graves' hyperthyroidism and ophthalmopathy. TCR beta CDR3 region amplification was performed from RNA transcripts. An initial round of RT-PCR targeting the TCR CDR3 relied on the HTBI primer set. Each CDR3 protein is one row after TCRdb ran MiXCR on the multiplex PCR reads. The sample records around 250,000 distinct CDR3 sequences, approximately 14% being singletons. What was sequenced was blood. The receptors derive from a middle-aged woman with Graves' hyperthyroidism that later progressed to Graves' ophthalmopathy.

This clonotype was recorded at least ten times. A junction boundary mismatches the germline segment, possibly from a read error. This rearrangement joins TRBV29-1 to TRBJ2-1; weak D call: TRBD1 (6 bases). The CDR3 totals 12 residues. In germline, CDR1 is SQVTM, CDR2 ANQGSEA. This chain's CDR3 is CGGGHDYNGQFF. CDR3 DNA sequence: TGCGGGGGCGGGCACGATTACAATGGGCAGTTCTTC.

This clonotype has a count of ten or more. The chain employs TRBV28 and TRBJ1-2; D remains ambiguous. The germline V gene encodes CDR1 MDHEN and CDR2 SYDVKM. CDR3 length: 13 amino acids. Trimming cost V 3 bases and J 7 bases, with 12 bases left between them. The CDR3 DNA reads TGTGCCAGCAGTTTCGGCTTCCTGGGTGGCTACACCTTC. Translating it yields CASSFGFLGGYTF.

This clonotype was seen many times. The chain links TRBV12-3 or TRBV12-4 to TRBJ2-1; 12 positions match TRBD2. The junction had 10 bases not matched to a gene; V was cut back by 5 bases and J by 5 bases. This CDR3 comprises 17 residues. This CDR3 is CASSIKTRLAGDNEQFF. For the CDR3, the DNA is TGTGCCAGCAGTATAAAAACGCGACTAGCGGGAGACAATGAGCAGTTCTTC.

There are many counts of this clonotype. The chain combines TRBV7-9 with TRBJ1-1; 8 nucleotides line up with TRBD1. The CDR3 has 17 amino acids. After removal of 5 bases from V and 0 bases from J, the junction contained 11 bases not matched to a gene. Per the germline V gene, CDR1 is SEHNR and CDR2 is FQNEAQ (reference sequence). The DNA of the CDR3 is TGTGCCAGCAGCGAATCAGGGGGCAGAGGGGTGAACACTGAAGCTTTCTTT. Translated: CASSESGGRGVNTEAFF.

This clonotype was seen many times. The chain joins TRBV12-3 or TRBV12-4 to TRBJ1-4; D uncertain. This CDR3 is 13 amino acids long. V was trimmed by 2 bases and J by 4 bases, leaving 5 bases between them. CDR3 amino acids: CASSLSFNEKLFF. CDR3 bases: TGTGCCAGCAGTTTAAGCTTTAATGAAAAACTGTTTTTT.

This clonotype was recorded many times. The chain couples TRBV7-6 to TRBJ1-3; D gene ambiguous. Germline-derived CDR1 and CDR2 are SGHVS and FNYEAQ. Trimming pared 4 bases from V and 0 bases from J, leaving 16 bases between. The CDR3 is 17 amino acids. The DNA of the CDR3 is TGTGCCAGCAGCTCCCTCCGCCCCGAGTCCTCTGGAAACACCATATATTTT. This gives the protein CASSSLRPESSGNTIYF.

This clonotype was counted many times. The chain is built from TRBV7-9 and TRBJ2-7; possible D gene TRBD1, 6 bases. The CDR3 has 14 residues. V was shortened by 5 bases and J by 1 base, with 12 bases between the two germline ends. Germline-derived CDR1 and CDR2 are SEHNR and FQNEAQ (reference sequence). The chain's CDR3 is CASSVQGFSYEQYF. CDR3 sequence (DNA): TGTGCCAGCAGCGTACAGGGCTTTTCCTACGAGCAGTACTTC.

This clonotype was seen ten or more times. CDR3 DNA: TGTGCCAGCAGTGGGTTAGCGCCAAGCACAGATACGCAGTATTTT. Amino acid sequence: CASSGLAPSTDTQYF. The chain combines TRBV6-1 with TRBJ2-3; D is possibly TRBD2 (5 bases). Looked up from germline, CDR1 is MNHNS and CDR2 is SASEGT. V was cut by 4 bases and J by 0 bases, with 11 bases left in between. CDR3 length: 15 amino acids.